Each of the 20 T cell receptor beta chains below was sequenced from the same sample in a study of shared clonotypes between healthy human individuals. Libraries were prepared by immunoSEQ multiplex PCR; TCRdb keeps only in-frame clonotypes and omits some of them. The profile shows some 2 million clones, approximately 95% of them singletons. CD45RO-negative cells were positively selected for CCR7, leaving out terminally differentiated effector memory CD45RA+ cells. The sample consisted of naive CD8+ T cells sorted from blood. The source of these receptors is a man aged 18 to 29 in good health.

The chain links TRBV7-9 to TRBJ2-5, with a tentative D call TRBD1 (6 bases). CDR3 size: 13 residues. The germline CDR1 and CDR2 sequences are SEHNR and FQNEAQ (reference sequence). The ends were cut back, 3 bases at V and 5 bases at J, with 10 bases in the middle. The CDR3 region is CASSFSGVETQYF. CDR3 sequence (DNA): TGTGCCAGCAGCTTCTCAGGGGTGGAGACCCAGTACTTC.

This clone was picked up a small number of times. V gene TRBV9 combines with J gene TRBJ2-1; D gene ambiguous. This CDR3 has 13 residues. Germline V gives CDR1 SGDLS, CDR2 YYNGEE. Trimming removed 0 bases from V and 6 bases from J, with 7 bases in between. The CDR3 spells CASSVDGPNEQFF. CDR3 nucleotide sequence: TGTGCCAGCAGCGTAGATGGTCCCAATGAGCAGTTCTTC.

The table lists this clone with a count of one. The CDR3 region has the DNA TGTGCCATCAGTGAGAGCGACTATGGCTACACCTTC. This gives the protein CAISESDYGYTF. The chain has TRBV10-3 and TRBJ1-2; D remains ambiguous. The CDR3 has 12 amino acids. V lost 2 bases, J lost 3 bases, and 4 bases lay in between. Germline CDR1 is ENHRY and CDR2 is SYGVKD.

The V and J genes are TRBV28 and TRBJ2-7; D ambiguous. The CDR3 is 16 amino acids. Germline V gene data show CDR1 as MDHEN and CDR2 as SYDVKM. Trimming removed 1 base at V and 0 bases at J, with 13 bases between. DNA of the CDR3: TGTGCCAGCAGTTTATATGCTTCATCTAACTCCTACGAGCAGTACTTC. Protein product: CASSLYASSNSYEQYF.

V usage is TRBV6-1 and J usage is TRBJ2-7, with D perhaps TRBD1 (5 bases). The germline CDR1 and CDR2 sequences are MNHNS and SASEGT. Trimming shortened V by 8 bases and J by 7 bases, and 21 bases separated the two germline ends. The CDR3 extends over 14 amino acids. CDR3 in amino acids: CASGQQTAPLEQYF. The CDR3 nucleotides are TGTGCCAGCGGACAACAGACAGCGCCCTTGGAGCAGTACTTC.

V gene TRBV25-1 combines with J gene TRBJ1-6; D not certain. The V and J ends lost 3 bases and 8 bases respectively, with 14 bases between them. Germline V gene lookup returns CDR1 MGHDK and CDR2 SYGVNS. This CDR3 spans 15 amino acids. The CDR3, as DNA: TGTGCCAGCAGTGAGGGTCTACTCGGGGATTCACCCCTCCACTTT. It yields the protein CASSEGLLGDSPLHF.

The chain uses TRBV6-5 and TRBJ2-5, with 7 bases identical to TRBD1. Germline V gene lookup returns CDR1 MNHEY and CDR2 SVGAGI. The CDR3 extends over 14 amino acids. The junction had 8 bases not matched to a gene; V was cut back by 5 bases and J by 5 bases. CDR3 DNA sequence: TGTGCCAGCAGTGCTACAGGGGAAGGCGAGACCCAGTACTTC. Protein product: CASSATGEGETQYF.

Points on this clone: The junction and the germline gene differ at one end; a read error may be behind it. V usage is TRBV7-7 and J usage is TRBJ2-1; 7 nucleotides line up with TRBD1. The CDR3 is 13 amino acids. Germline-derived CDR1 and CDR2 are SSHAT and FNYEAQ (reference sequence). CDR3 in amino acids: CASSLYRGSEQFF. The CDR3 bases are TGTGCTAGCAGCTTATACAGGGGTAGTGAGCAGTTCTTC.

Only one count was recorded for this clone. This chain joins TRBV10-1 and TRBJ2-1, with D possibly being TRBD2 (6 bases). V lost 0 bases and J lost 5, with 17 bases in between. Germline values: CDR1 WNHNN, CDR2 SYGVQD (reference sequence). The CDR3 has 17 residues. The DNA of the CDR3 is TGCGCCAGCAGTGAGTCCCCGCGAGGAGGGAAACACAATGAGCAGTTCTTC. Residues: CASSESPRGGKHNEQFF.

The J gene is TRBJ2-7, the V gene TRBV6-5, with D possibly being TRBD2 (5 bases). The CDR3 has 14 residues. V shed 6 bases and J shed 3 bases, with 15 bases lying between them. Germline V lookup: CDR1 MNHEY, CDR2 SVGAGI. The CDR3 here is CASSPAGVLYEQYF. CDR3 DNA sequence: TGTGCCAGCAGCCCAGCCGGGGTCCTCTACGAGCAGTACTTC.

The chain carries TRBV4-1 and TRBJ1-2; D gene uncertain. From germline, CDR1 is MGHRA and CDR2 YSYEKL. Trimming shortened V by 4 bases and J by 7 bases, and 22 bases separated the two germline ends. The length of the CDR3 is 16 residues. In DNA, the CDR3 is TGCGCCAGCAGCCGAGAACCCCTGGAAGCTTCTCCTGGCTACACCTTC. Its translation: CASSREPLEASPGYTF.

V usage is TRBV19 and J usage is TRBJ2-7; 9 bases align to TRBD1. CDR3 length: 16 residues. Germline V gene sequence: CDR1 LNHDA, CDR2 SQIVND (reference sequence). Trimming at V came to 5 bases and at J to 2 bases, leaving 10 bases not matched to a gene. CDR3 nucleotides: TGTGCCAGTAGTCGTGTCACAGGGGGCCCCACCTACGAGCAGTACTTC. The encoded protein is CASSRVTGGPTYEQYF.

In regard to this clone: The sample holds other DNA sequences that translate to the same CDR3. Here the CDR3 DNA reads TGTGCCAGCAGCGTCCGGGACAGCTTCTACGAGCAGTACTTC. Translating gives CASSVRDSFYEQYF. V usage is TRBV9 and J usage is TRBJ2-7, with TRBD1 identical over 7 bases. V trimming: 2 bases; J trimming: 3 bases; junction bases outside the gene matches: 5. This CDR3 spans 14 amino acids. Germline V gene sequence: CDR1 SGDLS, CDR2 YYNGEE.

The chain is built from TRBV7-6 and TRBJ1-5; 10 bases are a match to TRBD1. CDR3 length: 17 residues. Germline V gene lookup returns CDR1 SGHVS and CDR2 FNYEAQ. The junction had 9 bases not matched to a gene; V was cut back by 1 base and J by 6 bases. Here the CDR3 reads CASSLDAPGQGSQPQHF. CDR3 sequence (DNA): TGTGCCAGCAGCTTAGATGCCCCGGGACAGGGGAGTCAGCCCCAGCATTTT.

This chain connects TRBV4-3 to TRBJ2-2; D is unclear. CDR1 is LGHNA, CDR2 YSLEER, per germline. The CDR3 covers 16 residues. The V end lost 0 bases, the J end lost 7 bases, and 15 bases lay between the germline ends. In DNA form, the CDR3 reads TGCGCCAGCAGCCAAGATTGGACGACGGTAATCGGGGAGCTGTTTTTT. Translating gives CASSQDWTTVIGELFF.

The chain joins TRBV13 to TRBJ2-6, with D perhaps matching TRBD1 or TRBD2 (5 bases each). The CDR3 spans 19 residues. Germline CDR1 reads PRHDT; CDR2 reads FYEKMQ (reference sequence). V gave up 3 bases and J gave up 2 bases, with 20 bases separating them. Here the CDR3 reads CASSLEQKERGAGANVLTF. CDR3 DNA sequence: TGTGCCAGCAGCTTGGAACAGAAGGAAAGAGGGGCTGGGGCCAACGTCCTGACTTTC.

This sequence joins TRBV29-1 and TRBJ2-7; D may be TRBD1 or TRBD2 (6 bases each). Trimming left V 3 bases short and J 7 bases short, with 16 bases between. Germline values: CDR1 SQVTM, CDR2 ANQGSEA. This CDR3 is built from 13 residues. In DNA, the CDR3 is TGCAGCGTTGAGGAGGGGGACCACCTGGAGCAGTACTTC. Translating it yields CSVEEGDHLEQYF.

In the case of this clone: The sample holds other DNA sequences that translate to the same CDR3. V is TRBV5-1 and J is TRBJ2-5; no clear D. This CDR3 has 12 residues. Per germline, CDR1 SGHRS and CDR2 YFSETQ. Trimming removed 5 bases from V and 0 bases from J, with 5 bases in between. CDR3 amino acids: CASSQYQETQYF. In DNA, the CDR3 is TGCGCCAGCAGTCAGTACCAAGAGACCCAGTACTTC.

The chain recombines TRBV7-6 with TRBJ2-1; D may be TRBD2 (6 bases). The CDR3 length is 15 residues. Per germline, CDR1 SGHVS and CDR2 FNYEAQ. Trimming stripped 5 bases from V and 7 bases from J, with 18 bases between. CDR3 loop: CASSLPAGFGNEQFF. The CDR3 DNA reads TGTGCCAGCAGCCTCCCGGCGGGGTTTGGGAATGAGCAGTTCTTC.

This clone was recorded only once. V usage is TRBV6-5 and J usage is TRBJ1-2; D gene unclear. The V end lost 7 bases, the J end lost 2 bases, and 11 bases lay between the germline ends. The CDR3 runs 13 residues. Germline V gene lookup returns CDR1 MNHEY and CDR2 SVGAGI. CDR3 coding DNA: TGTGCCAGCAACCCTGGCGCAAACTATGGCTACACCTTC. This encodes CASNPGANYGYTF.